This entry describes one TCR beta chain. This sample was taken from a study of Ad26.COV2.S vaccination and SARS-CoV-2 variants. Looking at the study overall: Ad26.COV2.S given intramuscularly, once or twice 56 days apart.

Sequencing used immunoSEQ multiplex PCR; TCRdb keeps in-frame clones, though not all of them. Of around 420,000 clones listed, approximately 88% are singletons. Treatment specified: some 19 received Ad26.COV2.S at low or high dose, single or two shots; a few received placebo; per-sample allocation not given. Collection of samples fell on day 63 after the first vaccine or placebo injection. Germline V gene lookup returns CDR1 LGHDT and CDR2 YNNKEL (reference sequence). Trimming took 3 bases from V and 6 from J; bases not matched to a gene: 7. This CDR3 region has 15 residues. Source: peripheral blood, taken in a trial of Ad26.COV2.S vaccine versus placebo. The clonotype was recovered from a person aged 18-65 years who received the Ad26.COV2.S COVID-19 vaccine or a placebo. This chain connects TRBV3-1 (or the pseudogene TRBV3-2) to TRBJ2-3; 9 bases match TRBD1. CDR3: CASSQTGGSIDTQYF. The CDR3 DNA follows: TGTGCCAGCAGCCAGACAGGGGGTAGTATTGATACGCAGTATTTT.